This entry lists 10 T cell receptor beta chains sequenced from one sample in a study of blood T cell repertoires in COVID-19. Repertoires were generated with immunoSEQ multiplex PCR, while TCRdb's copy carries only in-frame clones and drops some. The table includes 250,000 to 300,000 clones, more than 70% detected once. The specimen was peripheral blood. These receptor sequences come from a woman under 30 with acute or convalescent COVID-19.

This sequence joins TRBV5-4 and TRBJ1-1; 7 positions match TRBD1. The CDR3 has 20 amino acids. CDR1 and CDR2 from the germline V gene are SGHNT and YYREEE (reference sequence). Trimming cost V 0 bases and J 0 bases; bases outside gene matches: 17. The DNA for the CDR3 is TGTGCCAGCAGCTTGGGCGGCGTCCAGACAGGGCGGCCGATGAACACTGAAGCTTTCTTT. It yields the protein CASSLGGVQTGRPMNTEAFF.

The J gene is TRBJ2-4, the V gene TRBV4-1; tentative D call: TRBD1 (6 bases). With 4 bases removed from V and 0 bases from J, the gap between germline ends came to 22 bases. In germline, CDR1 is MGHRA, CDR2 YSYEKL. CDR3 size: 19 residues. CDR3 in amino acids: CASSPDWRQGRLAKNIQYF. The CDR3 region has the DNA TGCGCCAGCAGCCCCGATTGGCGGCAGGGGCGTCTAGCCAAAAACATTCAGTACTTC.

This sequence joins TRBV7-6 and TRBJ2-3, with D unresolved. The V and J ends lost 1 base and 0 bases respectively, with 14 bases between them. The CDR3 is 17 amino acids. Germline V gene lookup returns CDR1 SGHVS and CDR2 FNYEAQ. The CDR3 region is CASSLEDSPASTDTQYF. CDR3 coding DNA: TGTGCCAGCAGCTTAGAAGACTCACCTGCTAGCACAGATACGCAGTATTTT.

The chain carries TRBV4-3 and TRBJ1-3, with D unclear. The CDR3 covers 15 residues. V dropped 0 bases and J dropped 0 bases, with 6 bases sitting between them. Looked up from germline, CDR1 is LGHNA and CDR2 is YSLEER. The CDR3: CASSQERGSGNTIYF. In nucleotides, the CDR3 is TGCGCCAGCAGCCAAGAACGGGGCTCTGGAAACACCATATATTTT.

V gene TRBV18 combines with J gene TRBJ2-3; no clear D. CDR1 is KGHSH and CDR2 is LQKENI in the germline V gene. V lost 3 bases and J 0 bases, leaving 10 bases between the germline ends. CDR3 size: 15 residues. The CDR3 region is CASSPSYRSTDTQYF. CDR3 nucleotides: TGTGCCAGCTCACCGAGCTACCGAAGCACAGATACGCAGTATTTT.

The chain uses TRBV28 and TRBJ2-1; 11 nucleotides agree with TRBD2. Germline V gives CDR1 MDHEN, CDR2 SYDVKM. CDR3 size: 16 residues. V was pared by 5 bases and J by 7 bases, with 10 bases of the junction left unmatched. CDR3 sequence: CASSIRLAGQLNEQFF. The CDR3 nucleotides read TGTGCCAGCAGTATCCGACTAGCGGGGCAATTAAATGAGCAGTTCTTC.

This chain uses TRBV19 with TRBJ2-2, with 7 bases that match TRBD2. CDR1 and CDR2 (germline): LNHDA, SQIVND (reference sequence). The ends lost 10 bases at V and 9 bases at J; junction bases unmatched: 17. The CDR3 is made up of 15 amino acids. The chain's CDR3 is CATKTTSPAARELFF. The CDR3 bases are TGTGCCACCAAGACGACTAGCCCGGCCGCTCGGGAGCTGTTTTTT.

The V gene is TRBV6-5, the J gene TRBJ1-1, with 7 bases matching TRBD1. Looked up from germline, CDR1 is MNHEY and CDR2 is SVGAGI. The CDR3 has 15 residues. With 4 bases clipped from V and 0 bases from J, the junction kept 5 bases outside the gene matches. Here the CDR3 DNA reads TGTGCCAGCAGTTTCCGGGACAGCATGAACACTGAAGCTTTCTTT. Protein product: CASSFRDSMNTEAFF.

This chain links TRBV5-6 with TRBJ2-7; TRBD2 aligns across 7 bases. The CDR3 runs to 15 residues. CDR1 SGHDT and CDR2 YYEEEE come from the germline V gene. Trimming cost V 1 base and J 2 bases; bases outside gene matches: 6. CDR3 sequence: CASSLSSSGPYEQYF. DNA of the CDR3: TGTGCCAGCAGCTTGTCTTCTAGCGGCCCCTACGAGCAGTACTTC.

This chain joins TRBV14 and TRBJ2-1; 7 bases are a match to TRBD2. Germline CDR1 is SGHDN and CDR2 is FVKESK. Trimming at V came to 0 bases and at J to 4 bases, leaving 6 bases not matched to a gene. The CDR3 sequence is 16 residues long. The CDR3, as DNA: TGTGCCAGCAGCCAAGATCCTAGCGGCCCTTACAATGAGCAGTTCTTC. This sequence encodes CASSQDPSGPYNEQFF.